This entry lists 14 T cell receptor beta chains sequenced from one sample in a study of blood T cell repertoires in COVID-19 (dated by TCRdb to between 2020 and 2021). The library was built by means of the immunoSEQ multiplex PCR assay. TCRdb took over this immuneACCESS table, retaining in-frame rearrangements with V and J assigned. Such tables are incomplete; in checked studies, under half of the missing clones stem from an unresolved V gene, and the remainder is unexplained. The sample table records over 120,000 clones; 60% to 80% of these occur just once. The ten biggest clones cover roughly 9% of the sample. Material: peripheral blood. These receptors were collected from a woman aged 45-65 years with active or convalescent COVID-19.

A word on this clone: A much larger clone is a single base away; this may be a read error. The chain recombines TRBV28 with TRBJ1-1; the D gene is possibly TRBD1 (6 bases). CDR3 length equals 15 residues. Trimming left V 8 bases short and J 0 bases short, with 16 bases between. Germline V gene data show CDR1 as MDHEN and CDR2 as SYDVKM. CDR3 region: CASVRTERMNTEAFF. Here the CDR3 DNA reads TGTGCCAGCGTTCGGACAGAAAGGATGAACACTGAAGCTTTCTTT.

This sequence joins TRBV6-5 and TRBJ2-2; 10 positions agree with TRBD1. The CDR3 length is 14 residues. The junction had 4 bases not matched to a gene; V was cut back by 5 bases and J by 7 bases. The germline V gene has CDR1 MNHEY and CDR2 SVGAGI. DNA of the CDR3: TGTGCCAGCAGTAGGGACAGGGGCGGCGGGGAGCTGTTTTTT. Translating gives CASSRDRGGGELFF.

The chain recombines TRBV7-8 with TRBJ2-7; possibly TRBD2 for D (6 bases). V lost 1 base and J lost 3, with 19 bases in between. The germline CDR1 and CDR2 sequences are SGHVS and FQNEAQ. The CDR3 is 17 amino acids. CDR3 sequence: CASSLEGGARGYYEQYF. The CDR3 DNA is TGTGCCAGCAGCTTAGAAGGAGGGGCTAGAGGGTACTACGAGCAGTACTTC.

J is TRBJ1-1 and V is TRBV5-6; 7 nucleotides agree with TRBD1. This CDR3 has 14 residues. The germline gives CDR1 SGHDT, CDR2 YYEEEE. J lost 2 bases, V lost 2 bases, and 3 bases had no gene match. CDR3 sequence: CASSLGQANTEAFF. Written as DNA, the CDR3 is TGTGCCAGCAGCTTAGGACAGGCCAACACTGAAGCTTTCTTT.

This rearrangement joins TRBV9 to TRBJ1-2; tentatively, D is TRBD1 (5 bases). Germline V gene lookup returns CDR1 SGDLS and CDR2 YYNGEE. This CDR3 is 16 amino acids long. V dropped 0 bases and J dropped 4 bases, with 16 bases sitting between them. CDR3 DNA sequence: TGTGCCAGCAGCGTAGCTCCGGGGGGGAAGGTCTATGGCTACACCTTC. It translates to CASSVAPGGKVYGYTF.

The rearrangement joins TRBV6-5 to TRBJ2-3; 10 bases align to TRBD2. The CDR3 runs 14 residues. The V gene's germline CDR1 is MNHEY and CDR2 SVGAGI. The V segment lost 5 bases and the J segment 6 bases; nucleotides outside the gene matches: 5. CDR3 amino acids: CASSLAGAGDTQYF. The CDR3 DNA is TGTGCCAGCAGTCTAGCGGGGGCAGGGGATACGCAGTATTTT.

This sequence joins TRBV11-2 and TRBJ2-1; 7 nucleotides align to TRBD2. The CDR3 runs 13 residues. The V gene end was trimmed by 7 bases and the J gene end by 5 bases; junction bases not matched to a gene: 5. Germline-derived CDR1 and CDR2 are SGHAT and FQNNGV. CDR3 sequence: CASMGGGNNEQFF. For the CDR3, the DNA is TGTGCCAGCATGGGCGGGGGTAACAATGAGCAGTTCTTC.

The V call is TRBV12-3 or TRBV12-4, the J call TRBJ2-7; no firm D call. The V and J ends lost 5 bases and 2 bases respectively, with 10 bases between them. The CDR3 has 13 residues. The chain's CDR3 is CASSPREPYEQYF. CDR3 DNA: TGTGCCAGCAGTCCCCGTGAGCCCTACGAGCAGTACTTC.

CDR3 nucleotides: TGTGCCAGCTCCCCAGGGACAGGGCCTAATCAGCCCCAGCATTTT. This codes for CASSPGTGPNQPQHF. The chain uses TRBV18 and TRBJ1-5; 9 positions match TRBD1. Germline lookup yields CDR1 KGHSH and CDR2 LQKENI. The CDR3 has 15 amino acids. V lost 6 bases and J lost 4; bases outside the gene matches: 7.

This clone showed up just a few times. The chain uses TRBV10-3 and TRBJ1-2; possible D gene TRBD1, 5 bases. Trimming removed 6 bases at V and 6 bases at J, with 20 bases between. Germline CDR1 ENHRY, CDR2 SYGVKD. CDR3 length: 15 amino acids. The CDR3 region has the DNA TGTGCCATCAGCAGGTCGCTAAAGGGGAAGGATGGCTACACCTTC. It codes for CAISRSLKGKDGYTF.

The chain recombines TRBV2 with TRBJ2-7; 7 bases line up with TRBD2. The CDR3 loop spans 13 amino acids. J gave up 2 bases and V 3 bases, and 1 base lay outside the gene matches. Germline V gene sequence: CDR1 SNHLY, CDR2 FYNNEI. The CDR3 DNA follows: TGTGCCAGCAGTGAGGGGGGGGCCTACGAGCAGTACTTC. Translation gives CASSEGGAYEQYF.

Here the CDR3 DNA reads TGTGCCAGCAGTGGGGCGGGGTCTCTCCGGGATACGCAGTATTTT. Translation: CASSGAGSLRDTQYF. The genes are TRBV6-2 or TRBV6-3 and TRBJ2-3; TRBD2 might be the D (6 bases). V was clipped by 5 bases and J by 6 bases, with 18 bases between them. Per the germline V gene, CDR1 is MNHEY and CDR2 is SVGEGT. The CDR3 has 15 residues.

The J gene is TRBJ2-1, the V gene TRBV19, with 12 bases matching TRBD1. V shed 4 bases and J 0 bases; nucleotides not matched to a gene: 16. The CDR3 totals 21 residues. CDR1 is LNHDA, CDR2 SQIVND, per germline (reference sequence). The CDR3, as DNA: TGTGCCAGTAGTACGTACCGACCGGGACAGGGGGCCGCCCGCTCCTACAATGAGCAGTTCTTC. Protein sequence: CASSTYRPGQGAARSYNEQFF.

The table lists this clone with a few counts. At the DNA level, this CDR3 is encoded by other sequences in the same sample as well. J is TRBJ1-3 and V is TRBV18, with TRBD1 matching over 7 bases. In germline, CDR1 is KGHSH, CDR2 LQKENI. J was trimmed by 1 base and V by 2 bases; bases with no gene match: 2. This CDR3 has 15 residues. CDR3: CASSPTDRSGNTIYF. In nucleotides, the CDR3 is TGTGCCAGCTCACCAACGGACAGGTCTGGAAACACCATATATTTT.